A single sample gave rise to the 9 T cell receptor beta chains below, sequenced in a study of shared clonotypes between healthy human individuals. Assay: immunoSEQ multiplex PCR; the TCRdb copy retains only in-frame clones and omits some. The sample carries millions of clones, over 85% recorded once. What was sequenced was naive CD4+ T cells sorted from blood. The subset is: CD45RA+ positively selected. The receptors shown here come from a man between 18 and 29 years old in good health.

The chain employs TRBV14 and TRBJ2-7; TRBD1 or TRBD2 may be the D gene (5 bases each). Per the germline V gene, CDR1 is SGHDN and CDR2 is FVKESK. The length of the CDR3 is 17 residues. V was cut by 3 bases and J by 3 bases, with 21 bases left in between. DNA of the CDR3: TGTGCCAGCAGCCAGTTTCCCGGGAAAGGGGCAATCTACGAGCAGTACTTC. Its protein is CASSQFPGKGAIYEQYF.

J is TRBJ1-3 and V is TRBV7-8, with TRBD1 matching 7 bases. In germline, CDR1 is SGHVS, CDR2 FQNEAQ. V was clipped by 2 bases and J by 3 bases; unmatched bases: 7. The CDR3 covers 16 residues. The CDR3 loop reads CASSLKDRTFGNTIYF. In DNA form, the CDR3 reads TGTGCCAGCAGCTTAAAGGACAGGACCTTTGGAAACACCATATATTTT. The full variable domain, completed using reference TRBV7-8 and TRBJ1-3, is GAGVSQSPRYKVAKRGQDVALRCDPISGHVSLFWYQQALGQGPEFLTYFQNEAQLDKSGLPSDRFFAERPEGSVSTLKIQRTQQEDSAVYLCASSLKDRTFGNTIYFGEGSWLTVV.

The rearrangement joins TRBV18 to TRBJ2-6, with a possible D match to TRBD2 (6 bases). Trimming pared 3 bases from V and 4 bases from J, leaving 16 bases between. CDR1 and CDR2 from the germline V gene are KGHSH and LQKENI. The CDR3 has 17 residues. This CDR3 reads CASSPQGGAGGANVLTF. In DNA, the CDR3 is TGTGCCAGCTCACCGCAGGGAGGCGCGGGAGGGGCCAACGTCCTGACTTTC.

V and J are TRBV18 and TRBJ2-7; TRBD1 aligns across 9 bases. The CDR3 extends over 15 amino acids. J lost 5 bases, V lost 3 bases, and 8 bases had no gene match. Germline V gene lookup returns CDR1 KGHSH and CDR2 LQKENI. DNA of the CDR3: TGTGCCAGCTCACCGTACTCCGGGGACAGGGACGAGCAGTACTTC. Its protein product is CASSPYSGDRDEQYF.

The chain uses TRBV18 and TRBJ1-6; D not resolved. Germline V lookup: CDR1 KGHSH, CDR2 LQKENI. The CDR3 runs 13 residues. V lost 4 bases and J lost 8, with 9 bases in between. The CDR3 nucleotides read TGTGCCAGCTCACAAGGAGCAGATTCACCCCTCCACTTT. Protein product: CASSQGADSPLHF. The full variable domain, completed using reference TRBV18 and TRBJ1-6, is NAGVMQNPRHLVRRRGQEARLRCSPMKGHSHVYWYRQLPEEGLKFMVYLQKENIIDESGMPKERFSAEFPKEGPSILRIQQVVRGDSAAYFCASSQGADSPLHFGNGTRLTVT.

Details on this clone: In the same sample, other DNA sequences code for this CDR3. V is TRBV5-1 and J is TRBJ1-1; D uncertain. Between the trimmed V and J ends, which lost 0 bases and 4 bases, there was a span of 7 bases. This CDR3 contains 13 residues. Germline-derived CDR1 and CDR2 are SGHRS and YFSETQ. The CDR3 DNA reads TGCGCCAGCAGCTTGGTGAGTGGCACTGAAGCTTTCTTT. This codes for CASSLVSGTEAFF. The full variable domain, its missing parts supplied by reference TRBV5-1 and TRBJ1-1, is KAGVTQTPRYLIKTRGQQVTLSCSPISGHRSVSWYQQTPGQGLQFLFEYFSETQRNKGNFPGRFSGRQFSNSRSEMNVSTLELGDSALYLCASSLVSGTEAFFGQGTRLTVV.

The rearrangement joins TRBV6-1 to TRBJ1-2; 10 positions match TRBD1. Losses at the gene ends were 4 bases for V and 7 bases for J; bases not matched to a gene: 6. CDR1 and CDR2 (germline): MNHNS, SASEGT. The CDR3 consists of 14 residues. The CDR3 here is CASSAGTGVSGYTF. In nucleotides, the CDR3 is TGTGCCAGCAGTGCCGGGACAGGGGTATCTGGCTACACCTTC.

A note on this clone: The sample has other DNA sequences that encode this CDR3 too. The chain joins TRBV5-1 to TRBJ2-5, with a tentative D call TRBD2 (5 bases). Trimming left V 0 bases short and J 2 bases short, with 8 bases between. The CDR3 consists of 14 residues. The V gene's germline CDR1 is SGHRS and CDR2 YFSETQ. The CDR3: CASSLDGVQETQYF. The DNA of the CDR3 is TGCGCCAGCAGCTTGGACGGGGTGCAAGAGACCCAGTACTTC.

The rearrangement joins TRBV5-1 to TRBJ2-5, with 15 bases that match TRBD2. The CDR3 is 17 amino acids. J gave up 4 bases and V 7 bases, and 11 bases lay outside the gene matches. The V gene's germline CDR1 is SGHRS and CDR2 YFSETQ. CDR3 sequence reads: CASYQGLAGGRLETQYF. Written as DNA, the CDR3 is TGCGCCAGCTACCAGGGACTAGCGGGGGGACGGTTAGAGACCCAGTACTTC.